A selection of T cell receptor beta chains follows, all from one sample in a study of blood T cell repertoires in COVID-19. Here immunoSEQ multiplex PCR was the method, and the copy in TCRdb shows in-frame clones only, minus some. The repertoire holds about 97,000 clones, approximately 80% seen once, with about 9.3% in the top ten. The sample taken for sequencing was peripheral blood. Receptor source: a man in his sixties with active or convalescent COVID-19. CDR3s include the opening cysteine and the closing phenylalanine or tryptophan. The order of the fields is CDR3 protein, CDR3 DNA, clone size, J gene, D gene, V gene. The D gene is left open where the match is weak. Clone size is stated in some rows and not others, as once, few, many or a class when expanded.

CDR3aa: CAISEVATSGLQETQYF
CDR3nt: TGTGCCATCAGTGAGGTAGCGACTAGCGGACTGCAAGAGACCCAGTACTTC
abundance: NA
j_gene: TRBJ2-5
d_gene: TRBD2
v_gene: TRBV10-3

CDR3aa: CASSQFFRGQGYNEQFF
CDR3nt: TGCGCCAGCAGCCAATTTTTCCGGGGACAGGGGTACAATGAGCAGTTCTTC
abundance: NA
j_gene: TRBJ2-1
d_gene: TRBD1
v_gene: TRBV4-1

CDR3aa: CASSETLDTYEQYF
CDR3nt: TGTGCCAGCAGCGAAACACTAGACACCTACGAGCAGTACTTC
abundance: NA
j_gene: TRBJ2-7
d_gene: NA
v_gene: TRBV9

CDR3aa: CASSSGLAGGGETQYF
CDR3nt: TGCGCCAGCAGCTCTGGACTAGCGGGAGGGGGAGAGACCCAGTACTTC
abundance: NA
j_gene: TRBJ2-5
d_gene: TRBD2
v_gene: TRBV5-1

CDR3aa: CASSPLDRGGGYTF
CDR3nt: TGTGCCAGTAGTCCCCTGGACAGGGGAGGTGGCTACACCTTC
abundance: NA
j_gene: TRBJ1-2
d_gene: TRBD1
v_gene: TRBV19

CDR3aa: CASDIVNQPQHF
CDR3nt: TGTGCCAGCGACATTGTCAATCAGCCCCAGCATTTT
abundance: NA
j_gene: TRBJ1-5
d_gene: NA
v_gene: TRBV2

CDR3aa: CASSERGTVKNEQFF
CDR3nt: TGTGCCAGCAGTGAACGAGGCACTGTGAAGAATGAGCAGTTCTTC
abundance: NA
j_gene: TRBJ2-1
d_gene: NA
v_gene: TRBV25-1

CDR3aa: CASTIDRGLYNEQFF
CDR3nt: TGTGCCAGCACCATAGACAGGGGGCTCTACAATGAGCAGTTCTTC
abundance: few
j_gene: TRBJ2-1
d_gene: TRBD1
v_gene: TRBV6-5

CDR3aa: CASSERGQGKSQETQYF
CDR3nt: TGTGCCAGCAGTGAAAGGGGGCAGGGAAAGAGCCAAGAGACCCAGTACTTC
abundance: NA
j_gene: TRBJ2-5
d_gene: TRBD1
v_gene: TRBV25-1

CDR3aa: CASSLAGQLTGAFF
CDR3nt: TGTGCCAGCAGCTTGGCGGGACAACTAACGGGAGCTTTCTTT
abundance: NA
j_gene: TRBJ1-1
d_gene: NA
v_gene: TRBV5-6

CDR3aa: CASREAGESFEQFF
CDR3nt: TGTGCCAGCAGGGAAGCGGGAGAGAGTTTTGAGCAGTTCTTC
abundance: NA
j_gene: TRBJ2-1
d_gene: TRBD2
v_gene: TRBV5-6

CDR3aa: CASSSPRLSAGKNIQYF
CDR3nt: TGTGCCAGCAGTTCCCCCCGACTATCGGCCGGCAAAAACATTCAGTACTTC
abundance: NA
j_gene: TRBJ2-4
d_gene: NA
v_gene: TRBV27

CDR3aa: CASSPGVGTSIETQYF
CDR3nt: TGTGCCAGCAGCCCTGGGGTCGGGACTAGCATAGAGACCCAGTACTTC
abundance: NA
j_gene: TRBJ2-5
d_gene: TRBD2
v_gene: TRBV9